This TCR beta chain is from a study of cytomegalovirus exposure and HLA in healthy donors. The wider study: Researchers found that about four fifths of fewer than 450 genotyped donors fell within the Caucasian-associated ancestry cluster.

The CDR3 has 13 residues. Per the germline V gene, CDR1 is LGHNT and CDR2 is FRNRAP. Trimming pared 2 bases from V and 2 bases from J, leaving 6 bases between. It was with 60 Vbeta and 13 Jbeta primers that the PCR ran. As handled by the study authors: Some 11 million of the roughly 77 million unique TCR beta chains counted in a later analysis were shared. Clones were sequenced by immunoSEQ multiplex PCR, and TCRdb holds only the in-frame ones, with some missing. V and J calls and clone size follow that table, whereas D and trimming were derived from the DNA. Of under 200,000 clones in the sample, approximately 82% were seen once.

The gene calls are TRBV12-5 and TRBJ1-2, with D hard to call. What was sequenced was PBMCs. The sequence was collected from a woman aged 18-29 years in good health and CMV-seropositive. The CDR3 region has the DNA TGTGCTAGTGGTTTGCCGCTAAACTATGGCTACACCTTC. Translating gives CASGLPLNYGYTF.